This T cell receptor (beta chain) was identified during a study of shared clonotypes between healthy human individuals. Study findings and constraints: Against clonotypes common to all four donors, non-shared ones had lower generation probabilities.

Method: immunoSEQ multiplex PCR; TCRdb's copy keeps in-frame clones and lacks some. Of about 380,000 clones in the sample, 96% were seen once. Remarks on this clone: What it recognizes is unknown.

Per the germline V gene, CDR1 is SGHVS and CDR2 is FNYEAQ. Trimming took off 3 bases at V and 3 bases at J, with 5 bases between the two ends. This CDR3 comprises 13 residues. The sequence was obtained from a man under 40 in good health. Sequencing used memory CD8+ T cells sorted from blood. Noted subset: CD45RO+ cells pooled with CCR7-negative TemRA cells. The chain is built from TRBV7-6 and TRBJ2-2; D is unresolved. CDR3 residues: CASSFRDTGELFF. The CDR3 nucleotides read TGTGCCAGCAGCTTCCGGGACACCGGGGAGCTGTTTTTT.